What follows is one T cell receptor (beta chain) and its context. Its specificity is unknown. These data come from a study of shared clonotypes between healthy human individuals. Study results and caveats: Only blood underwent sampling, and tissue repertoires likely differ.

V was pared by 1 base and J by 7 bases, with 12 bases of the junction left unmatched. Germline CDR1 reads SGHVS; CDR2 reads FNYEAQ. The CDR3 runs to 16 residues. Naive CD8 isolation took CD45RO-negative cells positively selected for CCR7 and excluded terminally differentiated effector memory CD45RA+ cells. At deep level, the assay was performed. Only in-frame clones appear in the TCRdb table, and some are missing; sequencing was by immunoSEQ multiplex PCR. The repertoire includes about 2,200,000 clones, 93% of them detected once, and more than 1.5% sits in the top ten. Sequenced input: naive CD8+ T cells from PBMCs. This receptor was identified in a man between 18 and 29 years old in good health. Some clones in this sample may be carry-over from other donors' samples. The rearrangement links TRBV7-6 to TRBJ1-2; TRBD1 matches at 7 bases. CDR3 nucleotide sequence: TGTGCCAGCAGCTTAGACCCCGACAGGGCGTTCGGTGGCTACACCTTC. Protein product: CASSLDPDRAFGGYTF.